These T cell receptor beta chains were read from a single sample in a study of blood T cells in healthy people across ages. One entry per CDR3 protein, called by TCRdb with MiXCR from the 5' RACE reads. The table shows roughly 550,000 distinct CDR3 sequences, with 24% occurring only once. This sample also appeared in a second study, on T cells of mothers and their children.

Sequenced material: blood. The receptors come from a boy under 18 in good health. Both conserved end residues are part of each CDR3. D genes are given only for firm matches. A clone size is listed for some rows: how often the clone was seen (once, few, many), or a class if it is expanded.

v_gene: TRBV6-1
j_gene: TRBJ2-7
d_gene: NA
abundance: NA
CDR3aa: CASLRLGGQEQYF
CDR3nt: TGTGCCAGCCTACGTCTAGGGGGGCAAGAGCAGTACTTC

v_gene: TRBV6-1
j_gene: TRBJ1-2
d_gene: NA
abundance: NA
CDR3aa: CASSEALDYGYTF
CDR3nt: TGTGCCAGCAGTGAAGCGCTCGATTATGGCTACACCTTC

v_gene: TRBV14
j_gene: TRBJ2-7
d_gene: NA
abundance: few
CDR3aa: CASSYRVQSDSGEQYF
CDR3nt: TGTGCCAGCAGCTACCGGGTTCAGTCTGACTCGGGCGAGCAGTACTTC

v_gene: TRBV6-5
j_gene: TRBJ2-7
d_gene: NA
abundance: NA
CDR3aa: CASSYGAGSPYEQYF
CDR3nt: TGTGCCAGCAGTTACGGCGCGGGGAGTCCCTACGAGCAGTACTTC

v_gene: TRBV27
j_gene: TRBJ2-5
d_gene: NA
abundance: once
CDR3aa: CASSPLLRVETQYF
CDR3nt: TGTGCCAGCAGTCCTCTTTTGCGGGTAGAGACCCAGTACTTC

v_gene: TRBV5-1
j_gene: TRBJ1-2
d_gene: TRBD1
abundance: NA
CDR3aa: CASSFKGAVNGYTF
CDR3nt: TGCGCCAGCAGCTTTAAGGGGGCCGTAAATGGCTACACCTTC

v_gene: TRBV4-3
j_gene: TRBJ2-5
d_gene: NA
abundance: NA
CDR3aa: CASSPYTKETQYF
CDR3nt: TGCGCCAGCAGCCCTTACACAAAAGAGACCCAGTACTTC

v_gene: TRBV5-1
j_gene: TRBJ2-5
d_gene: TRBD1
abundance: NA
CDR3aa: CASSLIKTGGETQYF
CDR3nt: TGCGCCAGCAGCCTGATAAAGACAGGGGGCGAGACCCAGTACTTC

v_gene: TRBV6-6
j_gene: TRBJ1-4
d_gene: NA
abundance: NA
CDR3aa: CATRIQGFQKLFF
CDR3nt: TGTGCCACCAGGATTCAGGGATTTCAGAAACTGTTTTTT

v_gene: TRBV2
j_gene: TRBJ2-7
d_gene: NA
abundance: few
CDR3aa: CASSEDGQYYEQYF
CDR3nt: TGTGCCAGCAGTGAAGACGGACAGTACTACGAGCAGTACTTC

v_gene: TRBV24-1
j_gene: TRBJ2-7
d_gene: NA
abundance: NA
CDR3aa: CATSDTVQQYF
CDR3nt: TGTGCCACCAGTGACACTGTTCAGCAGTACTTC

v_gene: TRBV7-9
j_gene: TRBJ2-7
d_gene: NA
abundance: few
CDR3aa: CASTPVHYPHEQYF
CDR3nt: TGTGCCAGCACTCCCGTCCATTATCCGCACGAGCAGTACTTC